The rows below give T cell receptor beta chains drawn from one sample of a study of cytomegalovirus exposure and HLA in healthy donors. Data came from immunoSEQ multiplex PCR; TCRdb stores just in-frame clones and leaves some out. The sample comprises 130,000 to 150,000 clones, 75% to 80% of which are singletons, and approximately 0.66% rests with the top ten. The sequenced sample was PBMCs. The receptors originated from a male donor in good health and CMV-seronegative. The CDR3 runs from the conserved cysteine through the conserved F or W. The D gene is left open where the match is weak. Expanded clones are given a class, and other clones once, few, many or no size at all.

>TRBJ2-7|TRBV27|.|.
TGTGCCAGCAGTCACAGAACAGGGTTCGAGCAGTACTTC
CASSHRTGFEQYF
>TRBJ2-2|TRBV27|TRBD2|.
TGTGCCACGTCATTAGCGGGGCTGAACACCGGGGAGCTGTTTTTT
CATSLAGLNTGELFF
>TRBJ1-5|TRBV13|TRBD1|.
TGTGCCAGCAGCTTAGGGCGGACAGGGTCGAGTTTTAGCAATCAGCCCCAGCATTTT
CASSLGRTGSSFSNQPQHF
>TRBJ1-6|TRBV19|.|once
TGTGCCAGTACTATGACAGGTTATAATTCACCCCTCCACTTT
CASTMTGYNSPLHF
>TRBJ2-1|TRBV5-1|TRBD2|medium-sized
TGCGCCAGCAGCTTGCTGGGACTAGCGGGGAGCTCCTACAATGAGCAGTTCTTC
CASSLLGLAGSSYNEQFF
>TRBJ1-2|TRBV6-6|.|.
TGTGCCAGCAGTTCAGAGGCTAACTATGGCTACACCTTC
CASSSEANYGYTF
>TRBJ2-3|TRBV30|.|.
TGTGCCTGTGGGGGGGGCTACGGCACAGATACGCAGTATTTT
CACGGGYGTDTQYF
>TRBJ2-7|TRBV7-2|TRBD2|few
TGTGCCAGCAGCTCAGGACTAGCGGGAGTAGCGGGACCCTACGAGCAGTACTTC
CASSSGLAGVAGPYEQYF
>TRBJ1-2|TRBV9|.|few
TGTGCCAGCGGGGAGAGTTCCAACATTAGGGGCTACACCTTC
CASGESSNIRGYTF
>TRBJ1-2|TRBV14|.|.
TGTGCCAGCAGCAACGAGATAAACTATGGCTACACCTTC
CASSNEINYGYTF
>TRBJ2-2|TRBV28|TRBD2|.
TGTGCCAGCAGTGGACTAGCCGGCGCCGGGGAGCTGTTTTTT
CASSGLAGAGELFF
>TRBJ2-7|TRBV11-2|TRBD1|.
TGTGCCAGCAGCTACGGACAGGGCGCCTACGAGCAGTACTTC
CASSYGQGAYEQYF
>TRBJ2-3|TRBV6-1|.|.
TGTGCCAGCAGCATAGACGGGAGCACAGATACGCAGTATTTT
CASSIDGSTDTQYF
>TRBJ2-5|TRBV9|TRBD2|.
TGTGCCAGCAGCGTAGCCCCTGGAAGCGGGGGGCAAGAGACCCAGTACTTC
CASSVAPGSGGQETQYF
>TRBJ1-2|TRBV28|.|.
TGTGCCAGCAGTTTAATAGGACAGACTAACTATGGCTACACCTTC
CASSLIGQTNYGYTF
>TRBJ2-5|TRBV15|TRBD2|few
TGTGCCACCAGCGTAGCGGGGAGACAAGAGACCCAGTACTTC
CATSVAGRQETQYF
>TRBJ1-1|TRBV5-4|.|once
TGTGCCAGCAGCCCCCTTAACCAGCAGGATATAATGGAAGCTTTCTTT
CASSPLNQQDIMEAFF
>TRBJ1-1|TRBV6-6|.|.
TGTGCCAGCAGCCCGGGGGGAGGGGCAAGCACTGAAGCTTTCTTT
CASSPGGGASTEAFF
>TRBJ2-6|TRBV7-9|TRBD1|.
TGTGCCAGCAGCAGGGGACAGCCGAGCTCTGGGGCCAACGTCCTGACTTTC
CASSRGQPSSGANVLTF
>TRBJ2-3|TRBV5-1|TRBD1|.
TGCGCCAGCGGCTTGGGGGACAGGGGATTCACAGATACGCAGTATTTT
CASGLGDRGFTDTQYF
>TRBJ1-3|TRBV5-1|TRBD1|.
TGCGCCAGCAGCTTGGTAGGACAGGGGTACGGAAACACCATATATTTT
CASSLVGQGYGNTIYF
>TRBJ2-1|TRBV5-1|TRBD2|.
TGCGCCAGCAGCTCAGCGGGAGGCCGGAACAATGAGCAGTTCTTC
CASSSAGGRNNEQFF
>TRBJ2-7|TRBV5-5|.|.
TGTGCCAGCAGCTTGTCGGGGGACGGACCATCCTACGAGCAGTACTTC
CASSLSGDGPSYEQYF
>TRBJ2-7|TRBV2|TRBD1|.
TGTGCCAGCAGTGAAGCAGGGGGCGCAGCCTACGAGCAGTACTTC
CASSEAGGAAYEQYF
>TRBJ2-7|TRBV25-1|.|.
TGTGCCAGCAGTGAATTGGGGGGTACCTACGAGCAGTACTTC
CASSELGGTYEQYF
>TRBJ1-5|TRBV15|.|.
TGTGCCACCATACATGGTTGGACGGAGGCAAGTCAGCCCCAGCATTTT
CATIHGWTEASQPQHF
>TRBJ1-4|TRBV7-2|.|.
TGTGCCAGCAGCTTACTTGGGGGCGTCGATGAAAAACTGTTTTTT
CASSLLGGVDEKLFF
>TRBJ1-6|TRBV2|.|.
TGTGCCAGCAGTGAGAGATCCTTATCACCCCTCCACTTT
CASSERSLSPLHF
>TRBJ2-2|TRBV27|TRBD1|.
TGTGCCAGCAGGAGGGGGACAGGGGGTACGGACACCGGGGAGCTGTTTTTT
CASRRGTGGTDTGELFF
>TRBJ1-1|TRBV2|.|.
TGTGCCAGCAGTGAAAGGACAGCTATTAACACTGAAGCTTTCTTT
CASSERTAINTEAFF
>TRBJ2-2|TRBV19|.|.
TGTGCCAGCCTAAAACTAGGGTCCAAGGGCGCCGGGGAGCTGTTTTTT
CASLKLGSKGAGELFF
>TRBJ2-7|TRBV2|TRBD1|few
TGTGCCAGCAGACGGGGACAGGGGCCATCCTACGAGCAGTACTTC
CASRRGQGPSYEQYF
>TRBJ1-5|TRBV7-2|.|few
TGTGCCAGCAGCTTAGCCGTTGCGGGCAATCAGCCCCAGCATTTT
CASSLAVAGNQPQHF
>TRBJ2-1|TRBV5-1|TRBD2|.
TGCGCCAGCAGCTTAGGACTAGCGGGGGGGCGGGTTGAGCAGTTCTTC
CASSLGLAGGRVEQFF
>TRBJ1-1|TRBV6-5|.|.
TGTGCCAGCAGCCAGGGGCCCCTTAGCTCTGAAGCTTTCTTT
CASSQGPLSSEAFF
>TRBJ2-7|TRBV6-1|TRBD2|.
TGTGCCAGCAGTGGGGGACTAGCGGGCGTCTACGAGCAGTACTTC
CASSGGLAGVYEQYF
>TRBJ2-7|TRBV5-6|.|.
TGTGCCAGCAGCGCCCTGGGACCGGGGGGCCTCTACGAGCAGTACTTC
CASSALGPGGLYEQYF
>TRBJ2-7|TRBV11-2|.|.
TGTGCCAGCAGCTTAGATGTGTGGGGCGCCCCTATGGAGGGCGAGCAGTACTTC
CASSLDVWGAPMEGEQYF
>TRBJ1-4|TRBV5-1|.|.
TGCGCCAGCAGCTTGGAAGGGGGTGGAGAAAAACTGTTTTTT
CASSLEGGGEKLFF
>TRBJ2-1|TRBV7-2|.|.
TGTGCCAGCAGCTTAGTTTGGGCCGAGTGGAATGAGCAGTTCTTC
CASSLVWAEWNEQFF
>TRBJ2-7|TRBV13|TRBD2|.
TGTGCCAGCAGTTCCTTAGCGGGCTCTTCCTACGAGCAGTACTTC
CASSSLAGSSYEQYF
>TRBJ2-1|TRBV4-1|TRBD2|.
TGCGCCAGCAGCCAAGATCTGAGCGGGGGCTCCTACAATGAGCAGTTCTTC
CASSQDLSGGSYNEQFF
>TRBJ2-1|TRBV7-9|TRBD1|once
TGTTCCAGCAGCATCCTGACAGGGGAGCTACCCGGGGATGAGCAGTTCTTC
CSSSILTGELPGDEQFF
>TRBJ2-7|TRBV18|TRBD1|few
TGTGCCAGCTCCCGGGGACAGGGGGGGATCGAGCAGTACTTC
CASSRGQGGIEQYF
>TRBJ2-5|TRBV7-8|TRBD1|.
TGTGCCAGCAGCTTAGAGAGGAGTCAGGGGGTTCGGGAGACCCAGTACTTC
CASSLERSQGVRETQYF
>TRBJ2-3|TRBV7-2|TRBD1|.
TGTGCCAGCAGCCTAGGGACAGGGAGGACAGATACGCAGTATTTT
CASSLGTGRTDTQYF
>TRBJ1-2|TRBV12-1|.|.
TGTGCCAGCAGCTTTTTCAGCTCGACAGGGGTGCCTCTGAATGGCTACACCTTC
CASSFFSSTGVPLNGYTF
>TRBJ2-1|TRBV9|.|.
TGTGCCAGCAGCGTAGGCCCAGCGGACAATGAGCAGTTCTTC
CASSVGPADNEQFF
>TRBJ2-7|TRBV11-3|.|.
TGTGCCAGCAGCTTAATAGGGGGCGAGCAGTACTTC
CASSLIGGEQYF
>TRBJ1-6|TRBV27|.|few
TGTGCCAGCAGTCAACAGGGAGCTTGGGCTTCACCCCTCCACTTT
CASSQQGAWASPLHF
>TRBJ2-1|TRBV2|TRBD2|.
TGTGCCAGCAGACCTTCCGGGACTAGCGCTGAGCAGTTCTTC
CASRPSGTSAEQFF
>TRBJ1-4|TRBV5-1|TRBD1|.
TGCGCCAGCAGCGGGGGACAGGGGGCTATAGCTAATGAAAAACTGTTTTTT
CASSGGQGAIANEKLFF
>TRBJ1-4|TRBV5-1|.|.
TGCGCCAGCAGCTTGGCCTTTAATGAAAAACTGTTTTTT
CASSLAFNEKLFF
>TRBJ1-1|TRBV5-6|.|.
TGTGCCAGCAGCTCCACGGGGGGTGAAGCTTTCTTT
CASSSTGGEAFF
>TRBJ2-5|TRBV25-1|TRBD2|.
TGTGCCAGCAGTGAGCCGGGGGGGGCAGGGGAGACCCAGTACTTC
CASSEPGGAGETQYF